This entry lists 12 T cell receptor beta chains sequenced from one sample in a study of long-term antiretroviral therapy in people with HIV. The assay, immunoSEQ v3.0, was run at survey level. Libraries were prepared by immunoSEQ multiplex PCR; TCRdb keeps only in-frame clonotypes and omits some of them. The table lists about 36,000 clones, more than 80% of them singletons. The sequencing used unsorted PBMCs, collected 3.4 years after starting antiretroviral therapy. These receptors were obtained from a man younger than 40 with HIV.

The rearrangement joins TRBV7-2 to TRBJ2-2; 11 bases fit TRBD2. V shed 2 bases, J shed 5 bases, and the junction held 4 bases outside the gene matches. Germline V gene sequence: CDR1 SGHTA, CDR2 FQGNSA. The CDR3 has 16 amino acids. CDR3 region: CASSLLAGGGTGELFF. The CDR3 region has the DNA TGTGCCAGCAGCTTACTAGCGGGAGGTGGGACCGGGGAGCTGTTTTTT.

CDR3 residues: CASSPDSRARYF. For the CDR3, the DNA is TGTGCCAGCAGTCCAGACTCTAGGGCGAGGTACTTC. The gene calls are TRBV6-5 and TRBJ2-7; D not certain. The CDR3 sequence is 12 residues long. In germline, CDR1 is MNHEY, CDR2 SVGAGI. Trimming took off 5 bases at V and 12 bases at J, with 17 bases between the two ends.

This chain links TRBV15 with TRBJ2-2; D is tentatively TRBD1 or TRBD2 (5 bases each). The CDR3 sequence is 13 residues long. Trimming left V 0 bases short and J 7 bases short, with 6 bases between. The germline V gene has CDR1 LNHNV and CDR2 YYDKDF (reference sequence). The CDR3 here is CATSRDGGGELFF. Here the CDR3 DNA reads TGTGCCACCAGCAGAGATGGGGGCGGGGAGCTGTTTTTT.

The chain joins TRBV10-1 to TRBJ2-5; D is unclear. Per germline, CDR1 WNHNN and CDR2 SYGVQD (reference sequence). The ends were cut back, 4 bases at V and 2 bases at J, with 8 bases in the middle. This CDR3 comprises 13 residues. Written as DNA, the CDR3 is TGCGCCAGCAGTGTTAAGATACAAGAGACCCAGTACTTC. It translates to CASSVKIQETQYF.

J is TRBJ2-5 and V is TRBV28, with D perhaps matching TRBD1 or TRBD2 (5 bases each). The CDR3 extends over 16 amino acids. Trimming cost V 5 bases and J 5 bases, with 21 bases left between them. Germline CDR1 and CDR2: MDHEN and SYDVKM. The CDR3 nucleotides read TGTGCCAGCAGTCCCGGGGTGGGGCCACCCGGGGAGACCCAGTACTTC. Its protein product is CASSPGVGPPGETQYF.

The gene calls are TRBV29-1 and TRBJ1-2; no firm D call. The V gene's germline CDR1 is SQVTM and CDR2 ANQGSEA. This CDR3 is 12 amino acids long. Trimming took 3 bases from V and 7 from J, leaving 12 bases between them. The CDR3 nucleotides are TGCAGCGTTGAGGAGGCGAAGGTTGGCTACACCTTC. Protein product: CSVEEAKVGYTF.

The chain carries TRBV4-3 and TRBJ2-6; 9 bases align to TRBD1. The CDR3 extends over 18 amino acids. Germline V gene data show CDR1 as LGHNA and CDR2 as YSLEER. The ends lost 2 bases at V and 2 bases at J; junction bases unmatched: 7. DNA of the CDR3: TGCGCCAGCAGCCAATTGGGACAGGGATTAACTGGGGCCAACGTCCTGACTTTC. It encodes CASSQLGQGLTGANVLTF.

This chain connects TRBV5-8 to TRBJ1-2; weak D call: TRBD1 (5 bases). Germline V CDR1 and CDR2: SGHTS, YDEGEE. The CDR3 loop spans 15 amino acids. The ends were cut back, 3 bases at V and 5 bases at J, with 17 bases in the middle. CDR3 in amino acids: CASSSWGSPLYGYTF. In nucleotides, the CDR3 is TGTGCCAGCAGCTCGTGGGGCAGTCCCCTTTATGGCTACACCTTC. Together with reference TRBV5-8 and TRBJ1-2, the CDR3 gives the full variable domain: EAGVTQSPTHLIKTRGQQATLRCSPISGHTSVYWYQQALGLGLQFLLWYDEGEERNRGNFPPRFSGRQFPNYSSELNVNALELEDSALYLCASSSWGSPLYGYTFGSGTRLTVV.

This clone was counted between two and nine times. The rearrangement joins TRBV27 to TRBJ2-1, with D possibly matching TRBD1 (6 bases). Germline-derived CDR1 and CDR2 are MNHEY and SMNVEV (reference sequence). This CDR3 comprises 16 residues. The V and J ends lost 6 bases and 0 bases respectively, with 15 bases between them. CDR3 in DNA: TGTGCCAGCAGCCGAGTGGGGGCTAACTCCTACAATGAGCAGTTCTTC. Protein product: CASSRVGANSYNEQFF.

The chain recombines TRBV28 with TRBJ1-5; tentative D call: TRBD1 (5 bases). Germline V CDR1 and CDR2: MDHEN, SYDVKM. Between the trimmed V and J ends, which lost 8 bases and 3 bases, there was a span of 23 bases. The CDR3 extends over 17 amino acids. The CDR3 is CASFQAVGQGPNQPQHF. The CDR3 DNA reads TGTGCCAGCTTCCAGGCGGTGGGGCAAGGACCCAATCAGCCCCAGCATTTT.

V is TRBV11-2 and J is TRBJ2-7, with 10 bases lining up with TRBD2. The ends lost 2 bases at V and 0 bases at J; junction bases unmatched: 4. The CDR3 has 16 residues. Germline assignment: CDR1 SGHAT and CDR2 FQNNGV. The CDR3 DNA follows: TGTGCCAGCAGCTTAACCCGGACTAGCGGCTCCTACGAGCAGTACTTC. This codes for CASSLTRTSGSYEQYF.

This chain connects TRBV11-2 to TRBJ2-7, with D unresolved. CDR3 length: 15 residues. Germline V gene lookup returns CDR1 SGHAT and CDR2 FQNNGV. V gave up 4 bases and J gave up 2 bases, with 15 bases separating them. CDR3 amino acids: CASSSPLGGAYEQYF. The CDR3 DNA is TGTGCCAGCAGCTCCCCCCTAGGTGGGGCCTACGAGCAGTACTTC.